The entry below describes one T cell receptor beta chain. Healthy Russian Caucasian donors spanned ages about 6 to 95 years. These data are taken from a study of blood T cells in healthy people across ages. Next came a second PCR, run for about 6 to 12 cycles, which used a sample-barcoded 5' primer along with a J-beta primer mix. TCRdb analysed the 5' RACE reads with MiXCR anew, one entry per CDR3 protein. The table has about 570,000 distinct CDR3 sequences, 27% seen once. The germline V gene encodes CDR1 MNHEY and CDR2 SMNVEV (reference sequence). This CDR3 spans 15 amino acids. V gave up 5 bases and J gave up 2 bases; unmatched junction bases: 8.

Material: blood. This clonotype was sampled from an older woman in good health. The chain recombines TRBV27 with TRBJ1-2, with 7 bases aligning to TRBD1. CDR3 nucleotide sequence: TGTGCCAGCAGTCCCGACCTACAGGGGAACTATGGCTACACCTTC. Protein: CASSPDLQGNYGYTF.